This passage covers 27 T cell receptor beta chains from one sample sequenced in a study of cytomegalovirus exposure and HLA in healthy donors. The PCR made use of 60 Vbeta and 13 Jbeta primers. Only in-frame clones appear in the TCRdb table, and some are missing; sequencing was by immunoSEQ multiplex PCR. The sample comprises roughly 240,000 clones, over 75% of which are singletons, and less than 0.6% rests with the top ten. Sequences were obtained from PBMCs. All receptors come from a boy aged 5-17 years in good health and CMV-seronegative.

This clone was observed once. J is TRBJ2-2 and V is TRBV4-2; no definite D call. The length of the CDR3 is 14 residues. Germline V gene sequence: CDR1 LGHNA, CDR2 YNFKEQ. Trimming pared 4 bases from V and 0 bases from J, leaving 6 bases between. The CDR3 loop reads CASSRAANTGELFF. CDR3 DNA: TGTGCCAGCAGCCGGGCCGCGAACACCGGGGAGCTGTTTTTT.

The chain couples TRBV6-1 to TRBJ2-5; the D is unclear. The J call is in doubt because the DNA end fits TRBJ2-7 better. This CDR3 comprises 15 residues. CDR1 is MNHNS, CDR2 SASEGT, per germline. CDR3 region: CASSELPVPSYEQYF. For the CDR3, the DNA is TGTGCCAGCAGTGAACTGCCGGTACCTTCCTACGAGCAGTACTTC.

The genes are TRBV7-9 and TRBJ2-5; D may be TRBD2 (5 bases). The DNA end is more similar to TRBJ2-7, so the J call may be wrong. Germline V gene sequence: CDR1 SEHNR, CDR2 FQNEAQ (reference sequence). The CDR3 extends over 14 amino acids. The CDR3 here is CASSSDTRPYEQYF. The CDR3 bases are TGTGCCAGCAGCTCCGATACTAGACCCTACGAGCAGTACTTC.

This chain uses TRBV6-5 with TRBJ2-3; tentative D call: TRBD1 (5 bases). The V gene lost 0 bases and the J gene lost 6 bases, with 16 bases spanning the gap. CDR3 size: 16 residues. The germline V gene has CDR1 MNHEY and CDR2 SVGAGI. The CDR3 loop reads CASSYSVGAVADTQYF. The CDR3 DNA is TGTGCCAGCAGTTACTCGGTAGGGGCAGTTGCTGATACGCAGTATTTT.

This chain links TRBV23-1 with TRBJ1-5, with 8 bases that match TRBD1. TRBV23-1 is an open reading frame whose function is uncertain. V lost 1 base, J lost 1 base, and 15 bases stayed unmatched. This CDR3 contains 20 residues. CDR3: CASSQYNTTRGRGSNQPQHF. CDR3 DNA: TGCGCCAGCAGTCAATATAACACCACCAGGGGGCGCGGGAGCAATCAGCCCCAGCATTTT.

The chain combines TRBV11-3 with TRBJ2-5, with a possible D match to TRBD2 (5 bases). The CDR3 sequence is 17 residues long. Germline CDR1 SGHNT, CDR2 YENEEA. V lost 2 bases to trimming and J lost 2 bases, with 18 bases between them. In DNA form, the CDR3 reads TGTGCCAGCAGCTTAACTTTCGCGGGTCCGTCTCAAGAGACCCAGTACTTC. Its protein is CASSLTFAGPSQETQYF. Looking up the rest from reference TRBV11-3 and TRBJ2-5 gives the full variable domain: EAGVVQSPRYKIIEKKQPVAFWCNPISGHNTLYWYLQNLGQGPELLIRYENEEAVDDSQLPKDRFSAERLKGVDSTLKIQPAELGDSAVYLCASSLTFAGPSQETQYFGPGTRLLVL.

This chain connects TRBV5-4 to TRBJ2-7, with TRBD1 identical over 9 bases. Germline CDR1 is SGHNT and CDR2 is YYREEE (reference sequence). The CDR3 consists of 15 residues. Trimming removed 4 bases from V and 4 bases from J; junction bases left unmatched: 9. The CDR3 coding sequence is TGTGCCAGCAGCCGGACAGGGGTCAGTACGTACGAGCAGTACTTC. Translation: CASSRTGVSTYEQYF.

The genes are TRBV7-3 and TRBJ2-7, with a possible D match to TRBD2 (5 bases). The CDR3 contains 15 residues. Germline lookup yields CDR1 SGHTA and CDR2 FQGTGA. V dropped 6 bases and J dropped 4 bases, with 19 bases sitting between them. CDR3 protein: CASRRNRESVYEQYF. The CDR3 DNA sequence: TGTGCCAGCAGACGTAACCGGGAATCTGTTTACGAGCAGTACTTC.

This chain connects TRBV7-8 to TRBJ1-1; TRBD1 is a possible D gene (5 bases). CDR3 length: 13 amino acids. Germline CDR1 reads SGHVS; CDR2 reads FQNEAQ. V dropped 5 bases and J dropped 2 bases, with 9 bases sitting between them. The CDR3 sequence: CASSTTVNTEAFF. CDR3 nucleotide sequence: TGTGCCAGCAGCACGACAGTCAACACTGAAGCTTTCTTT.

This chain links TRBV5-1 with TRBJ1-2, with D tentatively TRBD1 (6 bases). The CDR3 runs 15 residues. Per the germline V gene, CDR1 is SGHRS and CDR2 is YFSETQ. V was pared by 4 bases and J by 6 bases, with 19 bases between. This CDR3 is CASSPTTSSGDGYTF. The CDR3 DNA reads TGCGCCAGCAGCCCGACTACAAGTTCAGGGGATGGCTACACCTTC.

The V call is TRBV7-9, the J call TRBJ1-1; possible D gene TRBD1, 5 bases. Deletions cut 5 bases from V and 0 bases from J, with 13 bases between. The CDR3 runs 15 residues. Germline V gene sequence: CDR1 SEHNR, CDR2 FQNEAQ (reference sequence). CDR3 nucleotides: TGTGCCAGCAGCCCCCCCGACAGACTGAACACTGAAGCTTTCTTT. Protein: CASSPPDRLNTEAFF.

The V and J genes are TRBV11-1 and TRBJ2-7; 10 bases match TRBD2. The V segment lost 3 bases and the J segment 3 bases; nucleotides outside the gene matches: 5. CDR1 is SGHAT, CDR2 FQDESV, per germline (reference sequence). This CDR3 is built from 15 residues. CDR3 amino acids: CASSFSGGFDYEQYF. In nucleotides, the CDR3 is TGTGCCAGCAGCTTTAGCGGGGGGTTTGACTACGAGCAGTACTTC.

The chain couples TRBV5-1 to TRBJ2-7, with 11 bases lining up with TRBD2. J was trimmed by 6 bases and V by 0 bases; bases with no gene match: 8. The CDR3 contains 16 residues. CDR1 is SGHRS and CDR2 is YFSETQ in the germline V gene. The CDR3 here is CASSLELAGASGEQYF. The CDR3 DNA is TGCGCCAGCAGCTTGGAACTAGCGGGAGCTTCCGGCGAGCAGTACTTC.

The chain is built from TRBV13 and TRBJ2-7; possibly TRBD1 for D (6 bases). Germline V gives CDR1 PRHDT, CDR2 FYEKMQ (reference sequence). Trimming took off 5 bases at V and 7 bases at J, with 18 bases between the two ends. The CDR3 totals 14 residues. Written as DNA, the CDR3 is TGTGCCAGCAGCCAACAGGGCGCTCTTGGGGAGCAGTACTTC. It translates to CASSQQGALGEQYF.

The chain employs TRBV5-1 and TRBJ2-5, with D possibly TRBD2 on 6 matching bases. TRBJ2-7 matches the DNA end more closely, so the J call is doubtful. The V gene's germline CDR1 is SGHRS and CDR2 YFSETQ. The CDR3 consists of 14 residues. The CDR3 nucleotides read TGCGCCAGCAGCTCGGGGGTCGGATCCTACGAGCAGTACTTC. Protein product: CASSSGVGSYEQYF.

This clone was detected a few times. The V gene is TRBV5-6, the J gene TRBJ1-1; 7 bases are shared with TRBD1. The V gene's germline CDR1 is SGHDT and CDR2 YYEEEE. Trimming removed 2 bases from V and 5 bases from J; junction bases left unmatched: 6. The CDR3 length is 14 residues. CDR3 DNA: TGTGCCAGCAGCTTCAAGGGGGCGCATACTGAAGCTTTCTTT. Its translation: CASSFKGAHTEAFF. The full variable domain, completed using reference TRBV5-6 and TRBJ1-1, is DAGVTQSPTHLIKTRGQQVTLRCSPKSGHDTVSWYQQALGQGPQFIFQYYEEEERQRGNFPDRFSGHQFPNYSSELNVNALLLGDSALYLCASSFKGAHTEAFFGQGTRLTVV.

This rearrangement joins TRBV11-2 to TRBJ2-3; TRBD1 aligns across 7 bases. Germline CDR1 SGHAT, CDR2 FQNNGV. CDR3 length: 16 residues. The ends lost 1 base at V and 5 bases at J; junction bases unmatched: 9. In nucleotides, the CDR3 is TGTGCCAGCAGCTTAGGCCGGGACAGATCAATAGATACGCAGTATTTT. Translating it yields CASSLGRDRSIDTQYF.

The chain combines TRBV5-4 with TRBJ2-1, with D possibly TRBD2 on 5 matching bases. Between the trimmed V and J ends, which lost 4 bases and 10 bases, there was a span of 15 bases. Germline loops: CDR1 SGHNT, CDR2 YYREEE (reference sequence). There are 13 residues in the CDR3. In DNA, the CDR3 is TGTGCCAGCAGCCACATACCCCCGGGGGAGCAGTTCTTC. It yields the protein CASSHIPPGEQFF.

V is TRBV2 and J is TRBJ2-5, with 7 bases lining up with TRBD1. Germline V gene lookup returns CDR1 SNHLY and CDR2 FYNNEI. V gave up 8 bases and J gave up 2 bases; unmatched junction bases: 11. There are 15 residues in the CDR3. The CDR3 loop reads CASETNRGSQETQYF. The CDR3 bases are TGTGCCAGCGAGACCAACAGGGGTTCACAAGAGACCCAGTACTTC.

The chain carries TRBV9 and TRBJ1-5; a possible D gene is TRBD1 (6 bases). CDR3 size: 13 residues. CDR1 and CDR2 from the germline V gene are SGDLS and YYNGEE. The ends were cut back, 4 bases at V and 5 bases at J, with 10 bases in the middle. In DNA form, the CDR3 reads TGTGCCAGCAGCCGCGAGGGGGATCAGCCCCAGCATTTT. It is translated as CASSREGDQPQHF.

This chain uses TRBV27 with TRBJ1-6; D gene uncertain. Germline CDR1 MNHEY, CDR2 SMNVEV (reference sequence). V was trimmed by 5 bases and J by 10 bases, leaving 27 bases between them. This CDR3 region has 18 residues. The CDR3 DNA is TGTGCCAGCAGTGCCTACTTAGCGATCGGCGAGATCAGGTCACCCCTCCACTTT. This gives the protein CASSAYLAIGEIRSPLHF.

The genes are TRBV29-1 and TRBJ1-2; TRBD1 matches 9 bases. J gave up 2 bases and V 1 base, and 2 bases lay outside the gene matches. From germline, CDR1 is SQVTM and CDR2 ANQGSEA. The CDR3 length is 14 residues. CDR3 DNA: TGCAGCGTTGAAGGGGGGACAGGGAACTATGGCTACACCTTC. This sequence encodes CSVEGGTGNYGYTF.

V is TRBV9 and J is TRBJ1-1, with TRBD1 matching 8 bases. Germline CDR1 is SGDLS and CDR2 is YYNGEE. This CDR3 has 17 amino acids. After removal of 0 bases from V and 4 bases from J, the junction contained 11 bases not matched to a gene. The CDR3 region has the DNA TGTGCCAGCAGCGTAGGGAGGGCCCGCAGGGGGCTCACTGAAGCTTTCTTT. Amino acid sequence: CASSVGRARRGLTEAFF.

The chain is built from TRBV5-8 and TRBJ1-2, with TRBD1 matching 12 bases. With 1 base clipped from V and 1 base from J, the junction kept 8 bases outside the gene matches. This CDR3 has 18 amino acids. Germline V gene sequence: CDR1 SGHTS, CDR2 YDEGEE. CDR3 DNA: TGTGCCAGCAGCTTGAGGCCGGGACAGGGGGCTTTTAACTATGGCTACACCTTC. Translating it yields CASSLRPGQGAFNYGYTF. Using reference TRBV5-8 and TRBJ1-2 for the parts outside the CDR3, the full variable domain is EAGVTQSPTHLIKTRGQQATLRCSPISGHTSVYWYQQALGLGLQFLLWYDEGEERNRGNFPPRFSGRQFPNYSSELNVNALELEDSALYLCASSLRPGQGAFNYGYTFGSGTRLTVV.

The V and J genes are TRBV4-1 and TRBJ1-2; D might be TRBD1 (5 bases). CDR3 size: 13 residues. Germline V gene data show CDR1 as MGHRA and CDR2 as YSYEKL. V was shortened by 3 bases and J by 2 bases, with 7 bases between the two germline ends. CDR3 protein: CASSQGGNYGYTF. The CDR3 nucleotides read TGCGCCAGCAGCCAGGGGGGGAACTATGGCTACACCTTC.

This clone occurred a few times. The CDR3 spells CASSKLAGEPYEQYF. CDR3 coding DNA: TGTGCCAGCAGTAAACTAGCGGGAGAGCCCTACGAGCAGTACTTC. The rearrangement joins TRBV6-6 to TRBJ2-7; 11 positions match TRBD2. The CDR3 is 15 amino acids. The V gene's germline CDR1 is MNHNY and CDR2 SVGAGI (reference sequence). V shed 5 bases and J 2 bases; nucleotides not matched to a gene: 5.

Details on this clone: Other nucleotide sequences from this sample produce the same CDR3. CDR3 amino acids: CASSLEGGLYNSPLHF. DNA for the CDR3: TGTGCCAGCAGCTTAGAGGGGGGACTATATAATTCACCCCTCCACTTT. J is TRBJ1-6 and V is TRBV11-3; perhaps TRBD1 as D (5 bases). Trimming took 0 bases from V and 4 from J, leaving 10 bases between them. This CDR3 is built from 16 residues. Germline V lookup: CDR1 SGHNT, CDR2 YENEEA.